This TCR beta chain derives from a study of blood T cell repertoires in COVID-19. About the study: In each case, the material was cDNA or gDNA derived from T cells, B-cell-depleted T cells, or PBMCs.

Germline assignment: CDR1 LGHNA and CDR2 YSLEER. V dropped 3 bases and J dropped 8; count of bases not matched to a gene: 6. The CDR3 runs 13 residues. Clones were read by immunoSEQ multiplex PCR, and TCRdb kept only the in-frame ones, dropping some. The top ten hold roughly 13% of the sample, which has about 58,000 clones, 75% to 90% seen once. V gene TRBV4-3 combines with J gene TRBJ1-1; 7 bases are a match to TRBD1. The sample was peripheral blood. The source of this sequence is a woman aged 60-75 years with active COVID-19. The CDR3 DNA reads TGCGCCAGCAGCCACAGGACAGGTAGAGAAGCTTTCTTT. Translating gives CASSHRTGREAFF.